The clone carrying this T cell receptor beta chain was seen only once. The protocol was immunoSEQ multiplex PCR, while the TCRdb copy is restricted to in-frame clones and leaves out a portion. Of some 80,000 clones listed, around 94% were seen once; the top ten hold about 0.13%. V was pared by 8 bases and J by 4 bases, with 11 bases between. Germline CDR1 is MNHNS and CDR2 is SASEGT. This CDR3 spans 13 amino acids. This record comes from a study of T cell changes during pregnancy in multiple sclerosis. This clonotype was obtained from a female donor with multiple sclerosis, enrolled in a pregnancy study. This material consisted of CD4+ T cells from peripheral blood mononuclear cells, taken after pregnancy. The chain uses TRBV6-1 and TRBJ2-2, with a weak D call TRBD1 (5 bases). The CDR3, as DNA: TGTGCCAGCCATCCAAGGGGCACCGGGGAGCTGTTTTTT. It is translated as CASHPRGTGELFF.